A single sample gave rise to the 22 T cell receptor beta chains below, sequenced in a study of early T cells in non-severe SARS-CoV-2 infection. Via MiXCR, TCRdb re-called the 5' RACE reads, giving one row per CDR3 protein. The data contain about 66,000 distinct CDR3 sequences, around 20% of them singletons. The material was whole blood, obtained at baseline. The origin of the receptors is an adult who was a healthcare worker with PCR-confirmed SARS-CoV-2 infection or an uninfected control (not recorded which).

J is TRBJ2-1 and V is TRBV20-1; 8 bases are shared with TRBD2. J lost 7 bases, V lost 1 base, and 0 bases had no gene match. Germline V gives CDR1 DFQATT, CDR2 SNEGSKA (reference sequence). CDR3 length: 12 amino acids. The CDR3 loop is CSARGGRNEQFF. Written as DNA, the CDR3 is TGCAGTGCTAGAGGCGGGAGGAATGAGCAGTTCTTC.

The J gene is TRBJ1-6, the V gene TRBV7-8; no clear D. This CDR3 is built from 13 residues. V lost 2 bases to trimming and J lost 8 bases, with 7 bases between them. Germline CDR1 and CDR2: SGHVS and FQNEAQ. The CDR3 region has the DNA TGTGCCAGCAGCTTATTGTCGGATTCACCCCTCCACTTT. Its translation is CASSLLSDSPLHF.

The chain recombines TRBV7-3 with TRBJ1-2; possible D gene TRBD1, 5 bases. The V end lost 5 bases, the J end lost 5 bases, and 18 bases lay between the germline ends. This CDR3 comprises 15 residues. Germline CDR1 and CDR2: SGHTA and FQGTGA. CDR3 region: CASSPGAGTVYGYTF. The CDR3 nucleotides read TGTGCCAGCAGCCCTGGAGCAGGGACGGTATATGGCTACACCTTC.

This clonotype was seen more than once but under ten times. The chain is built from TRBV15 and TRBJ1-3; D is possibly TRBD1 (5 bases). V lost 5 bases and J lost 4, with 12 bases in between. CDR1 is LNHNV and CDR2 is YYDKDF in the germline V gene (reference sequence). The CDR3 is 14 residues long. The CDR3 spells CATSGGARGNTIYF. DNA of the CDR3: TGTGCCACCAGCGGTGGGGCGCGCGGAAACACCATATATTTT.

The count of this clonotype is one. The chain carries TRBV30 and TRBJ2-2; D is uncertain. V lost 0 bases and J lost 4, with 9 bases in between. CDR1 and CDR2 from the germline V gene are GTSNPN and SVGIG (reference sequence). This CDR3 spans 14 amino acids. The CDR3 coding sequence is TGTGCCTGGAGTGTAGGGCAGCGCACCGGGGAGCTGTTTTTT. Translation: CAWSVGQRTGELFF.

The chain employs TRBV18 and TRBJ2-7; 9 nucleotides agree with TRBD2. This CDR3 comprises 14 residues. Germline-derived CDR1 and CDR2 are KGHSH and LQKENI. The junction had 7 bases not matched to a gene; V was cut back by 8 bases and J by 2 bases. The CDR3 sequence: CASGGGTSPYEQYF. As DNA, the CDR3 is TGTGCCAGCGGCGGGGGGACTAGCCCCTACGAGCAGTACTTC. The full variable domain, its missing parts supplied by reference TRBV18 and TRBJ2-7, is NAGVMQNPRHLVRRRGQEARLRCSPMKGHSHVYWYRQLPEEGLKFMVYLQKENIIDESGMPKERFSAEFPKEGPSILRIQQVVRGDSAAYFCASGGGTSPYEQYFGPGTRLTVT.

This clonotype has a handful of counts. This chain uses TRBV12-3 or TRBV12-4 with TRBJ2-7; no reliable D call. V lost 9 bases, J lost 6 bases, and 18 bases lay in between. The length of the CDR3 is 13 residues. This chain's CDR3 is CASSEDVASEQYF. CDR3 coding DNA: TGTGCCAGTTCCGAGGACGTAGCCAGCGAGCAGTACTTC.

V usage is TRBV13 and J usage is TRBJ2-5, with a possible D match to TRBD1 (5 bases). Per germline, CDR1 PRHDT and CDR2 FYEKMQ (reference sequence). Trimming left V 5 bases short and J 4 bases short, with 11 bases between. This CDR3 contains 13 residues. CDR3: CASSHPQGETQYF. The CDR3 region has the DNA TGTGCCAGCAGCCACCCCCAGGGAGAGACCCAGTACTTC.

This clonotype turned up a few times. The V and J genes are TRBV18 and TRBJ2-5; D call uncertain. The germline CDR1 and CDR2 sequences are KGHSH and LQKENI. The V end lost 0 bases, the J end lost 9 bases, and 14 bases lay between the germline ends. The CDR3 loop spans 14 amino acids. As DNA, the CDR3 is TGTGCCAGCTCACCACCGGTCCGGAATGGGGCCCAGTACTTC. Protein sequence: CASSPPVRNGAQYF.

The rearrangement links TRBV5-1 to TRBJ2-3; possible D gene TRBD2, 7 bases. CDR3 length: 14 residues. The V gene's germline CDR1 is SGHRS and CDR2 YFSETQ. V was pared by 0 bases and J by 6 bases, with 11 bases between. The CDR3 here is CASSLAGGQDTQYF. The CDR3 DNA reads TGCGCCAGCAGCTTGGCCGGGGGGCAGGATACGCAGTATTTT.

The J gene is TRBJ2-2, the V gene TRBV12-3 or TRBV12-4; D is unclear. The CDR3 totals 15 residues. The V gene lost 3 bases and the J gene lost 3 bases, with 11 bases spanning the gap. Written as DNA, the CDR3 is TGTGCCAGCAGTTTTTCTGCCGGTGACACCGGGGAGCTGTTTTTT. Its protein product is CASSFSAGDTGELFF.

This chain links TRBV3-1 with TRBJ2-2; D tentatively fits TRBD1 or TRBD2 (7 bases each). Trimming shortened V by 5 bases and J by 0 bases, and 13 bases separated the two germline ends. The CDR3 totals 16 residues. The germline V gene has CDR1 LGHDT and CDR2 YNNKEL (reference sequence). CDR3 DNA: TGTGCCAGCAGCTCAGGGAGGGGGCCGAACACCGGGGAGCTGTTTTTT. Protein: CASSSGRGPNTGELFF. Full variable domain (rest looked up from reference TRBV3-1 and TRBJ2-2): DTAVSQTPKYLVTQMGNDKSIKCEQNLGHDTMYWYKQDSKKFLKIMFSYNNKELIINETVPNRFSPKSPDKAHLNLHINSLELGDSAVYFCASSSGRGPNTGELFFGEGSRLTVL.

This clonotype was found once. The chain employs TRBV7-2 and TRBJ1-6; D might be TRBD1 (6 bases). The V and J ends lost 5 bases and 5 bases respectively, with 7 bases between them. This CDR3 region has 13 residues. Germline-derived CDR1 and CDR2 are SGHTA and FQGNSA. This chain's CDR3 is CASSRDNNSPLHF. The CDR3, as DNA: TGTGCCAGCAGCCGGGACAATAATTCACCCCTCCACTTT.

This clonotype was seen only once. The J gene is TRBJ1-3, the V gene TRBV4-1; the D is unclear. V gave up 3 bases and J gave up 4 bases, with 10 bases separating them. The germline gives CDR1 MGHRA, CDR2 YSYEKL. This CDR3 has 14 amino acids. CDR3 residues: CASSQSSLGNTIYF. The CDR3 nucleotides are TGCGCCAGCAGCCAGAGCAGCTTGGGAAACACCATATATTTT.

This chain uses TRBV5-4 with TRBJ2-3; tentative D call: TRBD2 (6 bases). The ends were cut back, 4 bases at V and 5 bases at J, with 14 bases in the middle. The CDR3 consists of 14 residues. The germline V gene encodes CDR1 SGHNT and CDR2 YYREEE (reference sequence). The chain's CDR3 is CASSRGTEKDTQYF. For the CDR3, the DNA is TGTGCCAGCAGCCGGGGGACGGAGAAAGATACGCAGTATTTT.

In its sample, this clonotype was seen many times. V is TRBV4-1 and J is TRBJ1-1, with D hard to call. The germline gives CDR1 MGHRA, CDR2 YSYEKL. With 1 base removed from V and 1 base from J, the gap between germline ends came to 4 bases. This CDR3 spans 13 amino acids. This CDR3 reads CASSQVGNTEAFF. As DNA, the CDR3 is TGCGCCAGCAGCCAAGTCGGGAACACTGAAGCTTTCTTT.

This clonotype was seen only a few times. The chain carries TRBV7-3 and TRBJ2-2; no definite D call. The CDR3 has 15 residues. Trimming left V 4 bases short and J 0 bases short, with 9 bases between. Germline CDR1 reads SGHTA; CDR2 reads FQGTGA. The CDR3 region has the DNA TGTGCCAGCAGCTCGGACCCCGCGAACACCGGGGAGCTGTTTTTT. Its translation is CASSSDPANTGELFF. Combining the CDR3 with reference TRBV7-3 and TRBJ2-2 gives the whole variable domain GAGVSQTPSNKVTEKGKYVELRCDPISGHTALYWYRQSLGQGPEFLIYFQGTGAADDSGLPNDRFFAVRPEGSVSTLKIQRTERGDSAVYLCASSSDPANTGELFFGEGSRLTVL.

This chain uses TRBV4-1 with TRBJ1-4; 7 bases match TRBD1. V shed 3 bases, J shed 7 bases, and the junction held 11 bases outside the gene matches. CDR3 length: 16 residues. Germline lookup yields CDR1 MGHRA and CDR2 YSYEKL. The CDR3 sequence: CASSQPREGAREKLFF. CDR3 DNA: TGCGCCAGCAGCCAGCCAAGGGAGGGGGCGCGTGAAAAACTGTTTTTT.

This clonotype was counted a few times. The J gene is TRBJ2-1, the V gene TRBV29-1, with 7 bases that match TRBD1. The CDR3 length is 11 residues. CDR1 and CDR2 from the germline V gene are SQVTM and ANQGSEA. Trimming removed 6 bases from V and 12 bases from J; junction bases left unmatched: 8. CDR3: CSVAQGIGQFF. The CDR3, as DNA: TGCAGCGTGGCACAGGGGATCGGGCAGTTCTTC.

V gene TRBV7-9 combines with J gene TRBJ1-1; possible D gene TRBD1, 5 bases. V gave up 7 bases and J gave up 6 bases, with 12 bases separating them. Germline V CDR1 and CDR2: SEHNR, FQNEAQ (reference sequence). The CDR3 sequence is 12 residues long. This CDR3 is CASKRDAAEAFF. CDR3 DNA: TGTGCCAGCAAAAGGGACGCGGCTGAAGCTTTCTTT.

This clonotype appeared many times. The chain has TRBV12-5 and TRBJ2-1; no definite D call. This CDR3 is built from 13 residues. Trimming removed 0 bases from V and 6 bases from J, with 6 bases in between. Germline V gene lookup returns CDR1 LGHNT and CDR2 FRNRAP. The CDR3 loop is CASGLVMGNEQFF. The CDR3 DNA reads as TGTGCTAGTGGTTTGGTAATGGGCAATGAGCAGTTCTTC.

The sample holds a few counts of this clonotype. The J gene is TRBJ2-1, the V gene TRBV4-1, with TRBD1 identical over 7 bases. Germline CDR1 and CDR2: MGHRA and YSYEKL. The V gene end was trimmed by 0 bases and the J gene end by 10 bases; junction bases not matched to a gene: 6. This CDR3 is built from 14 residues. The CDR3 coding sequence is TGCGCCAGCAGCCAAGAATTGGCACAGGGGGAGCAGTTCTTC. Amino acids: CASSQELAQGEQFF.